The T cell receptor (beta chain) described here comes from a study of T cell responses to AZD1222 COVID-19 vaccine. Produced via immunoSEQ multiplex PCR; TCRdb's table is partial and in-frame only. The sample records 110,000 to 150,000 clones, 85% to 95% being singletons. This CDR3 has 10 residues. V was shortened by 8 bases and J by 6 bases, with 10 bases between the two germline ends. Germline assignment: CDR1 DFQATT and CDR2 SNEGSKA (reference sequence). The receptor's source is an adult in good health. The material sequenced was peripheral blood, taken on day 0 of AZD1222 vaccination. The chain links TRBV20-1 to TRBJ1-2; TRBD1 might be the D (6 bases). CDR3 DNA: TGCAGTTTGCAGGGGAATGGCTACACCTTC. Its translation is CSLQGNGYTF.